Following are 9 T cell receptor gamma chains from one sample sequenced in a study of Vδ1+ human thymocytes. Study findings and constraints: Thymic TRG and TRD repertoires appeared highly polyclonal, with Gaussian CDR3 length distributions.

Their antigens remain unidentified. RNA was extracted from the cells and then reverse transcribed. Multiplex PCR used pooled V-gene forward primers and a constant-region reverse primer to amplify CDR3s. TCRdb redid clone calling on the multiplex PCR reads using CATT. The data contain tens of thousands of gamma-chain clones, roughly 21% of them singletons. Sequencing used Vdelta1+ gamma-delta thymocytes from the thymus. Subset: FACS-sorted CD3+ TCRalphabeta- TCRVdelta1+ TCRVdelta2- thymocytes. These receptors all come from a girl less than two years old who had congenital heart surgery.

On this clone: This same CDR3 is encoded by further DNA sequences in the sample. V gene TRGV4 combines with J gene TRGJ1 or TRGJ2. The CDR3 is 12 residues long. Per germline, CDR1 EGSTGY and CDR2 YDSYTSSV. The V and J ends lost 0 bases and 12 bases, in that order; junction bases with no gene match: 8. The CDR3 is CATWDGPRRKLF. The CDR3 nucleotides are TGTGCCACCTGGGATGGGCCTCGTCGGAAACTCTTT.

The chain uses TRGV3 and TRGJ1 or TRGJ2. CDR1 and CDR2 from the germline V gene are VTNTFY and YDVSTARD (reference sequence). Trimming at V came to 5 bases and at J to 0 bases, leaving 19 bases not matched to a gene. This CDR3 has 18 amino acids. CDR3 coding DNA: TGTGCCACCTGGGGCGCCTCAAAGTTCACTTCGAATTATTATAAGAAACTCTTT. Protein sequence: CATWGASKFTSNYYKKLF.

This clone was seen only a few times. This chain uses TRGV4 with TRGJ1 or TRGJ2. The germline gives CDR1 EGSTGY, CDR2 YDSYTSSV. The CDR3 sequence is 14 residues long. V lost 0 bases and J lost 12; bases outside the gene matches: 14. The CDR3 loop reads CATWDGPIVTRKLF. The CDR3 coding sequence is TGTGCCACCTGGGATGGGCCCATTGTTACGAGGAAACTCTTT.

About this clone: One base away lies a much larger clone, so this may be a sequencing read error. Different DNA sequences within this sample yield the same CDR3. V usage is TRGV3 and J usage is TRGJ1 or TRGJ2. The germline CDR1 and CDR2 sequences are VTNTFY and YDVSTARD (reference sequence). J lost 7 bases, V lost 0 bases, and 6 bases had no gene match. The CDR3 sequence is 13 residues long. The CDR3 sequence: CATWDRRGYKKLF. CDR3 in DNA: TGTGCCACCTGGGACAGGCGGGGGTATAAGAAACTCTTT.

The chain is built from TRGV5 and TRGJ1 or TRGJ2. V dropped 0 bases and J dropped 5; count of bases not matched to a gene: 13. The germline V gene encodes CDR1 VINAFY and CDR2 YDVSNSKD. This CDR3 has 16 residues. The DNA for the CDR3 is TGTGCCACCTGGGACAGGCCGAAGGATGGAGATTATAAGAAACTCTTT. As protein: CATWDRPKDGDYKKLF.

As concerns this clone: The junction and the germline gene differ at one end; a read error may be behind it. Other nucleotide sequences from this sample produce the same CDR3. This chain connects TRGV4 to TRGJP2. Germline V CDR1 and CDR2: EGSTGY, YDSYTSSV. The CDR3 sequence is 18 residues long. The DNA for the CDR3 is TGCGCCACCTGGGATGGGAGCAAAGGATATAGTAGTGATTGGATCAAGACGTTT. Amino acid sequence: CATWDGSKGYSSDWIKTF.

This rearrangement joins TRGV9 to TRGJ1 or TRGJ2. Per germline, CDR1 GITISATS and CDR2 ISYDGTV (reference sequence). The CDR3 spans 12 residues. With 0 bases clipped from V and 15 bases from J, the junction kept 11 bases outside the gene matches. CDR3 sequence: CALWEVVRFRLF. In nucleotides, the CDR3 is TGTGCCTTGTGGGAGGTGGTCAGATTCCGACTCTTT.

The chain is built from TRGV8 and TRGJ1 or TRGJ2. Germline assignment: CDR1 VENAVY and CDR2 YDSYNSRV. This CDR3 region has 13 residues. The J segment lost 11 bases and the V segment lost 6 bases, leaving 16 bases of the junction unmatched. The CDR3 DNA sequence: TGTGCCACCTGGATTAAACCCCAAGCCCAGAAACTCTTT. Translated, it gives CATWIKPQAQKLF.

This clone occurred once. The chain uses TRGV3 and TRGJ1 or TRGJ2. CDR3 length: 14 residues. J lost 3 bases, V lost 5 bases, and 10 bases had no gene match. CDR1 and CDR2 from the germline V gene are VTNTFY and YDVSTARD (reference sequence). CDR3 sequence: CATWGRSPYYKKLF. CDR3 coding DNA: TGTGCCACCTGGGGCCGGTCCCCTTATTATAAGAAACTCTTT.